This T cell receptor beta chain was observed in a study of cytomegalovirus exposure and HLA in healthy donors. On this clone itself: The junction departs from the called germline gene at one end, perhaps through a read error.

Per the germline V gene, CDR1 is SEHNR and CDR2 is FQNEAQ (reference sequence). The CDR3 has 12 amino acids. This PCR relied on a set of 60 Vbeta primers and 13 Jbeta primers. The method was immunoSEQ multiplex PCR; TCRdb's version includes in-frame clones alone and lacks a portion of them. The sample carries approximately 140,000 clones, roughly 77% recorded once. The genes are TRBV7-9 and TRBJ1-1; no firm D call. What was sequenced was PBMCs. The TCR comes from a man between 40 and 49 years old in good health and CMV-seronegative. The CDR3 here is CSSSFRNTEAFF. For the CDR3, the DNA is TGTTCCAGCAGCTTCCGTAACACTGAAGCTTTCTTT. The full variable domain, rest sourced from reference TRBV7-9 and TRBJ1-1, is DTGVSQNPRHKITKRGQNVTFRCDPISEHNRLYWYRQTLGQGPEFLTYFQNEAQLEKSRLLSDRFSAERPKGSFSTLEIQRTEQGDSAMYLCSSSFRNTEAFFGQGTRLTVV.